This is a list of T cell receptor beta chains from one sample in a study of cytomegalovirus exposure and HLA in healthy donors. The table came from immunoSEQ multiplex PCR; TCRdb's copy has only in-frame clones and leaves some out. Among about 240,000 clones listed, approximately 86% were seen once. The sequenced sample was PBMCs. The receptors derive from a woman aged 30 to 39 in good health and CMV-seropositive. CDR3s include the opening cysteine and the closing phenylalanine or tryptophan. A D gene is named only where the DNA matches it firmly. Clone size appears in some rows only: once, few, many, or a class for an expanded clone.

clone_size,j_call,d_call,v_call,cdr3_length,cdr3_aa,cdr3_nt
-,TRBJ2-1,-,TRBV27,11,CASRGANEQFF,TGTGCCAGCAGGGGGGCCAATGAGCAGTTCTTC
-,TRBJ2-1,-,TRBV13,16,CASSLESSVEYNEQFF,TGTGCCAGCAGCTTAGAGAGTAGCGTGGAGTACAATGAGCAGTTCTTC
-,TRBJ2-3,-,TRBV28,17,CASSPLVRQRVTDTQYF,TGTGCCAGCAGTCCCCTGGTGCGGCAGAGGGTCACAGATACGCAGTATTTT
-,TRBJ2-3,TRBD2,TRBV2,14,CASSVTGGADTQYF,TGTGCCAGCAGTGTTACGGGAGGAGCAGATACGCAGTATTTT
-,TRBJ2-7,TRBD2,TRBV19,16,CASSMGPSGGSYEQYF,TGTGCCAGTAGTATGGGCCCTAGCGGGGGCTCCTACGAGCAGTACTTC
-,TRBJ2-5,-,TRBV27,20,CASRLTRDKGPHPFQETQYF,TGTGCCAGCAGGCTCACCCGGGACAAGGGACCGCACCCATTTCAAGAGACCCAGTACTTC
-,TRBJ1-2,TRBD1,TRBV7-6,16,CASSLTPGQIIYGYTF,TGTGCCAGCAGCCTAACTCCGGGACAGATAATCTATGGCTACACCTTC
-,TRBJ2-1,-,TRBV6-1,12,CASSDRVREQFF,TGTGCCAGCAGTGACAGGGTGAGGGAGCAGTTCTTC
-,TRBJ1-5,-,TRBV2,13,CATRSDFNQPQHF,TGTGCCACCAGAAGCGATTTCAATCAGCCCCAGCATTTT
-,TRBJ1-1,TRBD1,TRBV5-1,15,CASSHLTGEGAEAFF,TGCGCCAGCAGCCACCTGACAGGGGAGGGGGCTGAAGCTTTCTTT
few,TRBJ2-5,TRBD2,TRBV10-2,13,CASRLAGQETQYF,TGCGCCAGCAGACTAGCGGGACAAGAGACCCAGTACTTC
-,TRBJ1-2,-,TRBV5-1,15,CASSLQQGGVNGYTF,TGCGCCAGCAGCCTCCAACAGGGAGGGGTGAATGGCTACACCTTC
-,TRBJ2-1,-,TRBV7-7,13,CASSIDRDNEQFF,TGTGCTAGCAGCATAGACCGAGACAATGAGCAGTTCTTC
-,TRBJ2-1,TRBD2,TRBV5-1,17,CASSLGTSGVRNNEQFF,TGCGCCAGCAGCTTGGGGACTAGCGGAGTTAGAAACAATGAGCAGTTCTTC
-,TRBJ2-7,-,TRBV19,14,CASSNGQNHYEQYF,TGTGCCAGTAGTAACGGACAGAATCACTACGAGCAGTACTTC
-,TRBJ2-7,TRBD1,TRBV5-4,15,CASSLQTGESREQYF,TGTGCCAGCAGCTTGCAGACAGGGGAATCCCGCGAGCAGTACTTC
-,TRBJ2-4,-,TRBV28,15,CASSSEGRAKNIQYF,TGTGCCAGCAGTTCGGAGGGGCGGGCCAAAAACATTCAGTACTTC
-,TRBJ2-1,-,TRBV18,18,CASSPTASLKTDRNEQFF,TGTGCCAGCTCACCAACGGCTAGCCTAAAGACCGATCGCAATGAGCAGTTCTTC
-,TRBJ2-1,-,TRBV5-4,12,CASSGSTGLPFF,TGTGCCAGCAGCGGCTCAACAGGGCTGCCGTTCTTC
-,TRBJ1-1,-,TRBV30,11,CAWSVYTEAFF,TGTGCCTGGAGTGTATATACTGAAGCTTTCTTT
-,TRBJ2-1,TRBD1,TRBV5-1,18,CASSLDPLGTGIYNEQFF,TGCGCCAGCAGCCTGGACCCGCTTGGGACAGGGATCTACAATGAGCAGTTCTTC
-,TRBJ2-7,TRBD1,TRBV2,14,CASSWTGAIYEQYF,TGTGCCAGCAGCTGGACAGGGGCGATTTACGAGCAGTACTTC
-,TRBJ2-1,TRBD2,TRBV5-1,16,CASSGPTSGSYNEQFF,TGCGCCAGCAGCGGTCCTACTAGCGGGAGTTACAATGAGCAGTTCTTC
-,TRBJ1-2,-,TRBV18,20,CASSPSSLARPGPGADGYTF,TGTGCCAGCTCACCGTCGTCGCTAGCTCGGCCCGGTCCTGGAGCTGATGGCTACACCTTC
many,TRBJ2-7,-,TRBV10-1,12,CASSDRPYEQYF,TGCGCCAGCAGTGACAGGCCCTACGAGCAGTACTTC
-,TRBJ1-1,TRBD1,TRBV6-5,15,CASSLPGTGHTEAFF,TGTGCCAGCAGTTTACCCGGGACAGGGCACACTGAAGCTTTCTTT
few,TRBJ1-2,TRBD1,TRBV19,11,CASRTGGGYTF,TGTGCCAGTAGGACAGGGGGCGGCTACACCTTC
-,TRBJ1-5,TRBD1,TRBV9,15,CASSAGQGRNQPQHF,TGTGCCAGCAGCGCTGGACAGGGTAGGAATCAGCCCCAGCATTTT
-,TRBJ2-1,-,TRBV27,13,CASSVSRTPVELF,TGTGCCAGCAGTGTCTCCCGGACTCCCGTGGAGCTCTTC
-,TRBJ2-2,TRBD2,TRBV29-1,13,CSVEGEGPGELFF,TGCAGCGTTGAAGGGGAGGGCCCCGGGGAGCTGTTTTTT
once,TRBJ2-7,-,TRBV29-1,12,CSVGQGNHEQYF,TGCAGCGTCGGCCAGGGAAACCACGAGCAGTACTTC
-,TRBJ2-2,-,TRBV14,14,CASSQFLETGELFF,TGTGCCAGCAGCCAATTCTTAGAGACCGGGGAGCTGTTTTTT
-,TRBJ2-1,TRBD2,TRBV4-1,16,CASSQPLAGVDNEQFF,TGCGCCAGCAGCCAGCCACTAGCGGGAGTTGACAATGAGCAGTTCTTC
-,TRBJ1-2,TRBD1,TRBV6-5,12,CASTRQGDGYTF,TGTGCCAGCACTCGACAGGGGGACGGCTACACCTTC
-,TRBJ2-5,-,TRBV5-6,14,CASSLDELVETQYF,TGTGCCAGCAGCTTGGATGAGCTGGTGGAGACCCAGTACTTC
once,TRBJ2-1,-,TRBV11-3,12,CASSLVFDEQFF,TGTGCCAGCAGCTTAGTTTTCGATGAGCAGTTCTTC
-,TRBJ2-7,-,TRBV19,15,CASSMIPGAPYEQYF,TGTGCCAGTAGTATGATTCCGGGAGCCCCCTACGAGCAGTACTTC
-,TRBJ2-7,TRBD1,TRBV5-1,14,CASSSRQGAYEQYF,TGCGCCAGCAGCTCTCGACAGGGTGCCTACGAGCAGTACTTC
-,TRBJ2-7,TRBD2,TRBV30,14,CAWSEGRLAYEQYF,TGTGCCTGGAGCGAAGGGAGACTAGCTTACGAGCAGTACTTC
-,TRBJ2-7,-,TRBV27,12,CASSSGQNEQYF,TGTGCCAGCAGCTCAGGACAGAACGAGCAGTACTTC
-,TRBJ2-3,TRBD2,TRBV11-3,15,CASRLAGERRDTQYF,TGTGCCAGCAGGCTAGCGGGAGAGCGGAGAGATACGCAGTATTTT
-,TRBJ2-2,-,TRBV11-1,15,CASSPTMTNPGELFF,TGTGCCAGCAGCCCAACAATGACAAACCCGGGGGAGCTGTTTTTT
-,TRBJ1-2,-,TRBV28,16,CASTTSGERSAYGYTF,TGTGCCAGCACAACGAGCGGGGAGAGATCGGCCTATGGCTACACCTTC
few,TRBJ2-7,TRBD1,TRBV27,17,CASSPLIPGQNSYEQYF,TGTGCCAGCAGTCCCTTAATCCCGGGACAGAACTCCTACGAGCAGTACTTC
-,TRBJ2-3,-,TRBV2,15,CASSDRDTGTDTQYF,TGTGCCAGCAGTGACCGGGATACGGGTACAGATACGCAGTATTTT
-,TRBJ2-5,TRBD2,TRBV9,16,CASSVGGLEFRETQYF,TGTGCCAGCAGCGTAGGAGGACTAGAGTTCCGGGAGACCCAGTACTTC
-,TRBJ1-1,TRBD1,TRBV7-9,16,CASRYDSGTGIPEAFF,TGTGCCAGCAGATACGACTCTGGGACAGGGATACCTGAAGCTTTCTTT
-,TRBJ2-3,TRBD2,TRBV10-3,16,CAISVSGTSGTDTQYF,TGTGCCATCAGTGTCTCCGGGACTAGCGGGACAGATACGCAGTATTTT
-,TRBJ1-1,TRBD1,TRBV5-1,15,CASSSPSGGDTEAFF,TGCGCCAGCAGCTCACCCTCAGGGGGCGACACTGAAGCTTTCTTT
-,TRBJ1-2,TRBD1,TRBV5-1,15,CASSSPGTDIYGYTF,TGCGCCAGCAGCTCGCCAGGGACAGACATCTATGGCTACACCTTC
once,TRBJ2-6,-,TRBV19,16,CASSIVPGVGANVLTF,TGTGCCAGTAGTATAGTCCCCGGGGTGGGGGCCAACGTCCTGACTTTC
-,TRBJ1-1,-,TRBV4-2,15,CASSQVMGVNTEAFF,TGTGCCAGCAGCCAAGTAATGGGAGTGAACACTGAAGCTTTCTTT
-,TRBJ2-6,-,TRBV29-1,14,CSVPRVSGANVLTF,TGCAGCGTCCCACGGGTTTCTGGGGCCAACGTCCTGACTTTC
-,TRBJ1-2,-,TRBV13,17,CASSLVGLGGKNYGYTF,TGTGCCAGCAGCTTAGTGGGTTTAGGAGGGAAAAACTATGGCTACACCTTC